One and the same sample provided the 30 T cell receptor beta chains below, sequenced in a study of naive and memory T cell subsets. Both TRBC1 and TRBC2 were covered by a beta constant-region primer of two equimolar oligonucleotides. Nested alpha and beta constant-region primers with the SP2 primer drove four PCR rounds on ligated cDNA. TCRdb re-analysed the UMI-ligation and nested PCR reads in MiXCR, keeping a single row per CDR3 protein. The profile shows about 82,000 distinct CDR3 sequences, approximately 9.2% of them singletons. Specimen: naive CD8+ T cells from blood. The receptors were gathered from a human donor in good health.

Only a few counts were recorded for this clonotype. The chain has TRBV29-1 and TRBJ2-1, with D possibly called TRBD1 or TRBD2 (5 bases each). Germline V CDR1 and CDR2: SQVTM, ANQGSEA. This CDR3 contains 13 residues. Trimming removed 7 bases from V and 3 bases from J, with 13 bases in between. CDR3 coding DNA: TGCAGCGGCCGGGACGGGGACTACAATGAGCAGTTCTTC. Translating it yields CSGRDGDYNEQFF.

This clonotype has a handful of counts. The chain recombines TRBV27 with TRBJ2-7, with D maybe TRBD2 (5 bases). V dropped 4 bases and J dropped 5 bases, with 6 bases sitting between them. The germline V gene has CDR1 MNHEY and CDR2 SMNVEV (reference sequence). The CDR3 consists of 11 residues. This CDR3 reads CASSSGNEQYF. Written as DNA, the CDR3 is TGTGCCAGCAGTTCGGGGAACGAGCAGTACTTC.

This chain uses TRBV6-6 with TRBJ2-5, with TRBD2 matching over 8 bases. V was pared by 0 bases and J by 5 bases, with 5 bases of the junction left unmatched. This CDR3 is 15 amino acids long. From germline, CDR1 is MNHNY and CDR2 SVGAGI (reference sequence). CDR3 nucleotides: TGTGCCAGCAGTTACTCGGGTACGGGAGGGGAGACCCAGTACTTC. Translation: CASSYSGTGGETQYF.

This clonotype was seen a handful of times. The chain has TRBV4-3 and TRBJ2-7; either TRBD1 or TRBD2 may fit D (5 bases each). CDR3 length: 16 residues. V lost 0 bases and J 5 bases, leaving 17 bases between the germline ends. CDR1 and CDR2 from the germline V gene are LGHNA and YSLEER. CDR3 in amino acids: CASSQDRGPVGDEQYF. The CDR3 DNA reads TGCGCCAGCAGCCAAGATCGAGGCCCGGTGGGGGACGAGCAGTACTTC.

At least ten counts were recorded for this clonotype. This chain connects TRBV4-1 to TRBJ2-1; D gene uncertain. Trimming took off 2 bases at V and 6 bases at J, with 8 bases between the two ends. The CDR3 extends over 13 amino acids. Germline CDR1 reads MGHRA; CDR2 reads YSYEKL. CDR3 sequence reads: CASSQYRTNEQFF. DNA of the CDR3: TGCGCCAGCAGCCAATACAGAACCAATGAGCAGTTCTTC.

In its sample, this clonotype was seen a few times. The CDR3 here is CSVDSGVDSEAFF. DNA of the CDR3: TGCAGCGTCGATTCCGGGGTAGACAGTGAAGCTTTCTTT. The chain combines TRBV29-1 with TRBJ1-1; D is possibly TRBD1 (5 bases). CDR1 SQVTM and CDR2 ANQGSEA come from the germline V gene. V was cut by 6 bases and J by 7 bases, with 18 bases left in between. The CDR3 loop spans 13 amino acids.

V and J are TRBV29-1 and TRBJ2-5, with D uncertain. The ends were cut back, 6 bases at V and 5 bases at J, with 7 bases in the middle. The CDR3 loop spans 10 amino acids. Germline CDR1 is SQVTM and CDR2 is ANQGSEA. The CDR3 is CSVVRETQYF. The CDR3 DNA follows: TGCAGCGTGGTAAGGGAGACCCAGTACTTC.

This clonotype was seen at least ten times. The chain links TRBV7-6 to TRBJ1-5, with D unclear. Between the trimmed V and J ends, which lost 5 bases and 7 bases, there was a span of 18 bases. The CDR3 is 15 amino acids. Looked up from germline, CDR1 is SGHVS and CDR2 is FNYEAQ. CDR3 amino acids: CASSPEAGYGQPQHF. Written as DNA, the CDR3 is TGTGCCAGCAGCCCGGAGGCGGGGTATGGGCAGCCCCAGCATTTT. Complete variable domain (other parts from reference TRBV7-6 and TRBJ1-5): GAGVSQSPRYKVTKRGQDVALRCDPISGHVSLYWYRQALGQGPEFLTYFNYEAQQDKSGLPNDRFSAERPEGSISTLTIQRTEQRDSAMYRCASSPEAGYGQPQHFGDGTRLSIL.

This clonotype was picked up a small number of times. The J gene is TRBJ2-1, the V gene TRBV5-6; D might be TRBD1 (6 bases). Germline V gives CDR1 SGHDT, CDR2 YYEEEE. This CDR3 spans 16 amino acids. V lost 6 bases, J lost 1 base, and 17 bases lay in between. The CDR3 spells CASTPTGSRSYNEQFF. The CDR3, as DNA: TGTGCCAGCACCCCTACAGGGAGTCGTTCCTACAATGAGCAGTTCTTC.

The chain combines TRBV7-9 with TRBJ2-7; D is possibly TRBD1 or TRBD2 (5 bases each). Per germline, CDR1 SEHNR and CDR2 FQNEAQ (reference sequence). Trimming left V 4 bases short and J 2 bases short, with 12 bases between. The CDR3 runs 14 residues. CDR3 sequence reads: CASSSTRGAYEQYF. The DNA for the CDR3 is TGTGCCAGCAGCTCCACCAGAGGGGCCTACGAGCAGTACTTC.

In this sample, this clonotype turned up a few times. The V call is TRBV7-2, the J call TRBJ2-7; 8 nucleotides agree with TRBD1. The germline V gene encodes CDR1 SGHTA and CDR2 FQGNSA. V was clipped by 9 bases and J by 5 bases; unmatched bases: 18. This CDR3 is 16 amino acids long. This CDR3 reads CASFPDIQGAFDEQYF. Here the CDR3 DNA reads TGTGCCAGTTTCCCGGATATCCAGGGGGCGTTCGACGAGCAGTACTTC.

In this sample, this clonotype turned up many times. The CDR3 spells CASSFSRTGELFF. Here the CDR3 DNA reads TGTGCCAGCAGTTTTTCCAGGACCGGGGAGCTGTTTTTT. V is TRBV27 and J is TRBJ2-2; D unclear. There are 13 residues in the CDR3. Germline lookup yields CDR1 MNHEY and CDR2 SMNVEV (reference sequence). Trimming removed 3 bases at V and 5 bases at J, with 7 bases between.

This rearrangement joins TRBV28 to TRBJ2-7; 7 nucleotides align to TRBD1. The CDR3 totals 16 residues. Germline V gene lookup returns CDR1 MDHEN and CDR2 SYDVKM. Losses at the gene ends were 6 bases for V and 6 bases for J; bases not matched to a gene: 17. This chain's CDR3 is CASSVGTDFPPSEQYF. The CDR3 DNA follows: TGTGCCAGCAGCGTCGGGACAGACTTCCCTCCCTCCGAGCAGTACTTC.

This clonotype was observed many times. The chain joins TRBV10-3 to TRBJ2-1; D is tentatively TRBD1 or TRBD2 (5 bases each). This CDR3 is built from 15 residues. The V gene lost 5 bases and the J gene lost 8 bases, with 19 bases spanning the gap. Per the germline V gene, CDR1 is ENHRY and CDR2 is SYGVKD. CDR3 in amino acids: CAISWDGTNRDEQFF. CDR3 nucleotides: TGTGCCATCAGTTGGGACGGAACAAACCGCGATGAGCAGTTCTTC.

This clonotype was counted ten times or more. The V call is TRBV7-2, the J call TRBJ2-1; D assignment may be TRBD1 or TRBD2 (5 bases each). Germline CDR1 is SGHTA and CDR2 is FQGNSA. The CDR3 covers 16 residues. V shed 0 bases and J shed 2 bases, with 11 bases lying between them. This CDR3 reads CASSLAGGRPYNEQFF. CDR3 DNA sequence: TGTGCCAGCAGCTTAGCTGGGGGTAGGCCCTACAATGAGCAGTTCTTC.

The CDR3 is CASSDGGSRQPQHF. CDR3 nucleotides: TGTGCCAGCAGTGACGGGGGTTCGCGGCAGCCCCAGCATTTT. This rearrangement joins TRBV6-6 to TRBJ1-5, with D possibly matching TRBD1 (5 bases). V was pared by 5 bases and J by 7 bases, with 15 bases between. The CDR3 is 14 amino acids. Germline V gives CDR1 MNHNY, CDR2 SVGAGI (reference sequence).

This sequence joins TRBV7-7 and TRBJ2-7; 8 nucleotides agree with TRBD2. This CDR3 has 13 amino acids. Germline trimming cut 5 bases from V and 1 base from J; bases unmatched to any gene: 1. Germline CDR1 SSHAT, CDR2 FNYEAQ (reference sequence). The CDR3 region is CASSPSGSYEQYF. The CDR3, as DNA: TGTGCCAGCAGCCCTAGCGGGTCCTACGAGCAGTACTTC.

The rearrangement joins TRBV20-1 to TRBJ2-5; 8 bases match TRBD2. J was trimmed by 2 bases and V by 6 bases; bases with no gene match: 17. This CDR3 contains 17 residues. Germline CDR1 DFQATT, CDR2 SNEGSKA (reference sequence). CDR3 coding DNA: TGCAGTGCAATACGACTAGCGAAAACAAATTTACAAGAGACCCAGTACTTC. Residues: CSAIRLAKTNLQETQYF.

This clonotype was picked up a small number of times. The V call is TRBV7-9, the J call TRBJ1-1; D is possibly TRBD1 (5 bases). Trimming cost V 5 bases and J 2 bases, with 15 bases left between them. Germline lookup yields CDR1 SEHNR and CDR2 FQNEAQ (reference sequence). This CDR3 spans 15 amino acids. The CDR3 DNA sequence: TGTGCCAGCAGCCTCGTGGGGGGGGTCAACACTGAAGCTTTCTTT. This translates into CASSLVGGVNTEAFF.

V and J are TRBV6-5 and TRBJ2-7, with 8 bases identical to TRBD2. There are 15 residues in the CDR3. Germline CDR1 MNHEY, CDR2 SVGAGI. V shed 1 base and J 6 bases; nucleotides not matched to a gene: 8. The CDR3 is CASSYWSGRRREQYF. In nucleotides, the CDR3 is TGTGCCAGCAGTTACTGGAGCGGGAGAAGACGCGAGCAGTACTTC.

Many counts were recorded for this clonotype. The chain couples TRBV29-1 to TRBJ2-1; D not resolved. Per the germline V gene, CDR1 is SQVTM and CDR2 is ANQGSEA. Trimming took off 0 bases at V and 1 base at J, with 7 bases between the two ends. The CDR3 extends over 14 amino acids. The CDR3 nucleotides are TGCAGCGTTGAAGACACCCGATCCTACAATGAGCAGTTCTTC. It translates to CSVEDTRSYNEQFF.

The rearrangement joins TRBV29-1 to TRBJ2-7, with 8 bases aligning to TRBD2. The trim removed 4 bases at V and 4 bases at J, leaving 12 bases unmatched. This CDR3 has 15 residues. The germline CDR1 and CDR2 sequences are SQVTM and ANQGSEA. The CDR3 is CSVARDSGAGYEQYF. In nucleotides, the CDR3 is TGCAGCGTTGCCCGGGATAGCGGGGCGGGGTACGAGCAGTACTTC.

This chain uses TRBV2 with TRBJ2-5; no clear D. The CDR3 spans 14 residues. V lost 3 bases and J 0 bases, leaving 8 bases between the germline ends. Germline CDR1 reads SNHLY; CDR2 reads FYNNEI. The DNA for the CDR3 is TGTGCCAGCAGTGAGCGGAGATACCAAGAGACCCAGTACTTC. It codes for CASSERRYQETQYF.

The CDR3 bases are TGTGCCACCACTCCGAGCGGGATTTACAATGAGCAGTTCTTC. Protein product: CATTPSGIYNEQFF. The chain employs TRBV15 and TRBJ2-1, with TRBD2 identical over 7 bases. This CDR3 has 14 amino acids. CDR1 LNHNV and CDR2 YYDKDF come from the germline V gene (reference sequence). V was clipped by 7 bases and J by 4 bases; unmatched bases: 7.

This clonotype was found a few times. The V gene is TRBV27, the J gene TRBJ2-7; D is possibly TRBD1 (6 bases). CDR3 length: 16 residues. Between the trimmed V and J ends, which lost 0 bases and 0 bases, there was a span of 12 bases. Germline V gene data show CDR1 as MNHEY and CDR2 as SMNVEV (reference sequence). The CDR3 loop is CASSLSQGPISYEQYF. CDR3 nucleotide sequence: TGTGCCAGCAGTTTATCACAGGGCCCCATCTCCTACGAGCAGTACTTC.

This clonotype was recorded at least ten times. The chain uses TRBV20-1 and TRBJ2-1; possible D gene TRBD2, 6 bases. Trimming left V 6 bases short and J 10 bases short, with 13 bases between. This CDR3 region has 11 residues. CDR1 DFQATT and CDR2 SNEGSKA come from the germline V gene (reference sequence). Here the CDR3 reads CSATGTPEQFF. Here the CDR3 DNA reads TGCAGTGCGACCGGGACTCCCGAGCAGTTCTTC.

This clonotype was counted ten times or more. The genes are TRBV29-1 and TRBJ2-7; D is undetermined. The length of the CDR3 is 12 residues. V was shortened by 7 bases and J by 1 base, with 11 bases between the two germline ends. Germline CDR1 and CDR2: SQVTM and ANQGSEA. CDR3 DNA: TGCAGCGCTCGGTACACTTCCTACGAGCAGTACTTC. As protein: CSARYTSYEQYF.

This clonotype was detected many times. The J gene is TRBJ2-7, the V gene TRBV24-1; D call uncertain. The CDR3 extends over 12 amino acids. The germline gives CDR1 KGHDR, CDR2 SFDVKD. V shed 9 bases and J shed 2 bases, with 10 bases lying between them. CDR3 protein: CATGPDPYEQYF. In DNA, the CDR3 is TGTGCCACCGGCCCCGACCCCTACGAGCAGTACTTC.

The chain links TRBV13 to TRBJ1-5, with D perhaps matching TRBD1 (5 bases). With 4 bases removed from V and 2 bases from J, the gap between germline ends came to 12 bases. This CDR3 spans 15 amino acids. Germline CDR1 and CDR2: PRHDT and FYEKMQ (reference sequence). DNA of the CDR3: TGTGCCAGCAGCTCTAGGGGTCTCGGCAATCAGCCCCAGCATTTT. This translates into CASSSRGLGNQPQHF.

This clonotype was seen at least ten times. The chain uses TRBV27 and TRBJ2-1; D might be TRBD1 or TRBD2, each matching 5 bases. The V end was cut by 0 bases, the J end by 9 bases, with 21 bases between. The CDR3 sequence is 17 residues long. Per the germline V gene, CDR1 is MNHEY and CDR2 is SMNVEV (reference sequence). The CDR3 bases are TGTGCCAGCAGTTTATCGTGGGTGGGACGGACAATACGTGAGCAGTTCTTC. It is translated as CASSLSWVGRTIREQFF.